This T cell receptor (beta chain) comes out of a study of vaccination and CD4 T cells after COVID-19. Study-wide context: Median draw time for post-COVID samples was 101 days post-diagnosis (range 35 to 161). Cells were stimulated with overlapping spike peptides from SARS-CoV-2, HCoV-NL63, HCoV-OC43 and HCoV-229E.

A word on this clonotype: Its antigen is undetermined.

Germline CDR1 reads MRHNA; CDR2 reads SNTAGT. There are 13 residues in the CDR3. The V end lost 0 bases, the J end lost 5 bases, and 7 bases lay between the germline ends. Treatment noted: roughly 10-day PBMC culture with coronavirus spike peptide pools or control peptides (ViraFEST assay). According to the study, CD4+ T cells from the unexposed donor were gathered ahead of the COVID-19 pandemic (2011-2018). It was with roughly 9.6 IU/ml IL-2 and around 9.5 ug/ml peptide pools that 1.5 million to 2.5 million PBMCs per well were cultured. Researchers used the Oncomine TCR Beta short-read assay to sequence DNA from cultured CD4+ T cells. From CD4+ T cells that had been cultured, genomic DNA was extracted. TCRdb used MiXCR to reprocess the PCR reads, holding one entry per CDR3 protein. The data show about 9,700 distinct CDR3 sequences, with 30% to 45% seen just once and more than 6.5% held by the top ten.

Study-level points and caveats: Vaccine-specific clones numbering 304 of 307 showed spike mono-reactivity in convalescent patients.

The gene calls are TRBV6-4 and TRBJ1-2; D might be TRBD1 (5 bases). Sequenced: CD4+ T cells from blood, cultured in vitro. This TCR came from a human donor in good health. The CDR3 is CASSDSGGYGYTF. CDR3 DNA: TGTGCCAGCAGTGACTCGGGGGGGTATGGCTACACCTTC.